These 26 T cell receptor beta chains originate from one sample sequenced in a study of shared clonotypes between healthy human individuals. The table came from immunoSEQ multiplex PCR; TCRdb's copy has only in-frame clones and leaves some out. The sample shows roughly 2.5 million clones, approximately 90% of them seen only once. The sequencing input was naive CD4+ T cells sorted from blood. Subset defined: CD45RA+ positively selected. These receptors were taken from a man in his late teens or twenties in good health.

This chain uses TRBV2 with TRBJ1-1; D gene ambiguous. The length of the CDR3 is 10 residues. Germline lookup yields CDR1 SNHLY and CDR2 FYNNEI. Trimming removed 4 bases at V and 12 bases at J, with 9 bases between. The CDR3 DNA reads as TGTGCCAGCAGTGGCCCTGGGACTTTCTTT. Translated, it gives CASSGPGTFF. Filled out from reference TRBV2 and TRBJ1-1, the complete variable domain reads EPEVTQTPSHQVTQMGQEVILRCVPISNHLYFYWYRQILGQKVEFLVSFYNNEISEKSEIFDDQFSVERPDGSNFTLKIRSTKLEDSAMYFCASSGPGTFFGQGTRLTVV.

About this clone itself: Within the sample, other DNA sequences also encode this same CDR3. V gene TRBV28 combines with J gene TRBJ2-7; tentatively, D is TRBD1 (5 bases). The CDR3 loop spans 15 amino acids. Germline V CDR1 and CDR2: MDHEN, SYDVKM. V was cut by 4 bases and J by 2 bases, with 15 bases left in between. The CDR3 sequence is CASSSTGDTAYEQYF. The CDR3 DNA reads as TGTGCCAGCAGTTCAACAGGAGATACGGCCTACGAGCAGTACTTC.

The chain uses TRBV9 and TRBJ2-3; D is possibly TRBD2 (5 bases). This CDR3 is 16 amino acids long. V gave up 2 bases and J gave up 2 bases, with 15 bases separating them. The V gene's germline CDR1 is SGDLS and CDR2 YYNGEE. Written as DNA, the CDR3 is TGTGCCAGCAGCGTCGGGGAGCGGCAAATCACAGATACGCAGTATTTT. It encodes CASSVGERQITDTQYF.

This rearrangement joins TRBV7-9 to TRBJ1-6, with D perhaps TRBD1 (5 bases). Germline V lookup: CDR1 SEHNR, CDR2 FQNEAQ (reference sequence). The V gene lost 5 bases and the J gene lost 6 bases, with 14 bases spanning the gap. The CDR3 totals 15 residues. The CDR3 sequence: CASSPVGQGNSPLHF. Written as DNA, the CDR3 is TGTGCCAGCAGCCCGGTGGGGCAGGGTAATTCACCCCTCCACTTT.

The J gene is TRBJ2-2, the V gene TRBV6-5; D ambiguous. V shed 5 bases and J shed 6 bases, with 10 bases lying between them. The CDR3 runs 13 residues. Germline CDR1 MNHEY, CDR2 SVGAGI. As DNA, the CDR3 is TGTGCCAGCAGTAAAAGCAAGGCCGGGGAGCTGTTTTTT. Amino acids: CASSKSKAGELFF.

This clone was found a few times. This chain joins TRBV2 and TRBJ2-7; D gene ambiguous. CDR1 is SNHLY and CDR2 is FYNNEI in the germline V gene. This CDR3 contains 10 residues. Trimming stripped 0 bases from V and 8 bases from J, with 2 bases between. CDR3 nucleotides: TGTGCCAGCAGTGAAGCTCAGCAGTACTTC. Its protein product is CASSEAQQYF.

V is TRBV9 and J is TRBJ2-4; D may match TRBD1 or TRBD2 (7 bases each). CDR1 and CDR2 (germline): SGDLS, YYNGEE. Trimming stripped 2 bases from V and 3 bases from J, with 18 bases between. CDR3 length equals 17 residues. The CDR3 bases are TGTGCCAGCAGCGTCAGCGGGACAGCCGAGGTCAAAAACATTCAGTACTTC. Protein product: CASSVSGTAEVKNIQYF. The variable domain in full, completed from reference TRBV9 and TRBJ2-4, reads DSGVTQTPKHLITATGQRVTLRCSPRSGDLSVYWYQQSLDQGLQFLIQYYNGEERAKGNILERFSAQQFPDLHSELNLSSLELGDSALYFCASSVSGTAEVKNIQYFGAGTRLSVL.

This rearrangement joins TRBV14 to TRBJ2-1; D call uncertain. Per the germline V gene, CDR1 is SGHDN and CDR2 is FVKESK. The CDR3 contains 14 residues. The V end lost 1 base, the J end lost 10 bases, and 14 bases lay between the germline ends. The CDR3 spells CASSQGPPAAEQFF. CDR3 in DNA: TGTGCCAGCAGCCAAGGGCCCCCGGCAGCAGAGCAGTTCTTC.

The chain couples TRBV6-5 to TRBJ1-5; D gene uncertain. CDR3 length: 13 amino acids. Trimming cost V 7 bases and J 7 bases, with 14 bases left between them. CDR1 MNHEY and CDR2 SVGAGI come from the germline V gene. CDR3 in DNA: TGTGCCAGCACCCAACGATCGGGGCAGCCCCAGCATTTT. This codes for CASTQRSGQPQHF.

The chain combines TRBV30 with TRBJ2-5; D is tentatively TRBD1 or TRBD2 (5 bases each). TRBJ2-7 explains the end of the DNA better; the J call may be wrong. This CDR3 is built from 14 residues. Looked up from germline, CDR1 is GTSNPN and CDR2 is SVGIG (reference sequence). The CDR3 nucleotides are TGTGCCTGGAGAGGACGGGACCGAACCTACGAGCAGTACTTC. This encodes CAWRGRDRTYEQYF.

This chain uses TRBV10-3 with TRBJ1-3; a weak D match, TRBD1 (6 bases). Deletions cut 5 bases from V and 0 bases from J, with 20 bases between. The CDR3 is made up of 18 amino acids. CDR1 is ENHRY, CDR2 SYGVKD, per germline. This chain's CDR3 is CAISSGQSRPSSGNTIYF. In DNA, the CDR3 is TGTGCCATCAGTTCCGGACAGAGCAGACCAAGCTCTGGAAACACCATATATTTT.

This chain links TRBV10-3 with TRBJ1-2, with 8 bases aligning to TRBD1. The CDR3 length is 14 residues. V was pared by 11 bases and J by 11 bases, with 19 bases of the junction left unmatched. CDR1 and CDR2 (germline): ENHRY, SYGVKD. CDR3 amino acids: CAAKPGQEARRYTF. The CDR3 DNA reads as TGTGCCGCCAAGCCGGGACAGGAGGCGAGGAGGTACACCTTC.

The rearrangement joins TRBV5-6 to TRBJ2-5, with 7 nucleotides matching TRBD2. Germline CDR1 reads SGHDT; CDR2 reads YYEEEE. This CDR3 contains 15 residues. V lost 0 bases to trimming and J lost 5 bases; unmatched junction nucleotides: 7. Written as DNA, the CDR3 is TGTGCCAGCAGCTTGGGATCTAGCGGAAAGGAGACCCAGTACTTC. Translating it yields CASSLGSSGKETQYF.

This chain connects TRBV7-8 to TRBJ1-2; no clear D gene. Trimming removed 6 bases at V and 5 bases at J, with 13 bases between. Per the germline V gene, CDR1 is SGHVS and CDR2 is FQNEAQ. This CDR3 spans 13 amino acids. The CDR3 here is CASRSGREYGYTF. Here the CDR3 DNA reads TGTGCCAGCAGGAGCGGGCGGGAATATGGCTACACCTTC.

In DNA form, the CDR3 reads TGTGCCAGCAGCTATCAGGGGAACGAAAAACTGTTTTTT. This codes for CASSYQGNEKLFF. The J gene is TRBJ1-4, the V gene TRBV5-5, with D perhaps TRBD1 (6 bases). The germline V gene has CDR1 SGHKS and CDR2 YYEKEE (reference sequence). Trimming pared 3 bases from V and 8 bases from J, leaving 11 bases between. The CDR3 runs 13 residues.

This sequence joins TRBV18 and TRBJ2-7; D is possibly TRBD1 or TRBD2 (6 bases each). Germline V gene sequence: CDR1 KGHSH, CDR2 LQKENI. The CDR3 contains 15 residues. Deletions cut 2 bases from V and 0 bases from J, with 11 bases between. In DNA form, the CDR3 reads TGTGCCAGCTCACCAAGACGGGGGCCCTCCTACGAGCAGTACTTC. It encodes CASSPRRGPSYEQYF.

This clone was counted a single time. Additional DNA sequences in this sample encode the identical CDR3. Here the CDR3 reads CASSLGTSGVNEQFF. DNA of the CDR3: TGTGCCAGCAGTCTGGGGACTAGCGGGGTAAATGAGCAGTTCTTC. This rearrangement joins TRBV28 to TRBJ2-1, with TRBD2 matching 13 bases. Germline V gives CDR1 MDHEN, CDR2 SYDVKM. CDR3 length equals 15 residues. The V and J ends lost 5 bases and 7 bases, in that order; junction bases with no gene match: 5.

The rearrangement links TRBV6-6 to TRBJ2-3; a weak D match, TRBD2 (6 bases). V gave up 7 bases and J gave up 0 bases, with 14 bases separating them. There are 15 residues in the CDR3. Germline assignment: CDR1 MNHNY and CDR2 SVGAGI (reference sequence). The CDR3 coding sequence is TGTGCCAGCACTAACAGCGGGTCCAGCACAGATACGCAGTATTTT. Translation gives CASTNSGSSTDTQYF.

This sequence joins TRBV5-1 and TRBJ1-3; no definite D call. Deletions cut 4 bases from V and 4 bases from J, with 18 bases between. CDR1 SGHRS and CDR2 YFSETQ come from the germline V gene. This CDR3 comprises 16 residues. The CDR3 protein is CASSALGGLEGNTIYF. DNA of the CDR3: TGCGCCAGCAGCGCCTTGGGAGGTCTGGAAGGAAACACCATATATTTT.

The CDR3 here is CASSEGLAGNQETQYF. Here the CDR3 DNA reads TGTGCCAGCAGCGAGGGACTAGCGGGGAACCAAGAGACCCAGTACTTC. The chain employs TRBV5-4 and TRBJ2-5, with TRBD2 matching 13 bases. CDR3 length equals 16 residues. Germline lookup yields CDR1 SGHNT and CDR2 YYREEE (reference sequence). After removal of 4 bases from V and 0 bases from J, the junction contained 3 bases not matched to a gene.

For this clone: At the DNA level, this CDR3 is encoded by other sequences in the same sample as well. The chain uses TRBV9 and TRBJ1-2; D gene unclear. In germline, CDR1 is SGDLS, CDR2 YYNGEE. CDR3 length: 12 amino acids. V was trimmed by 0 bases and J by 4 bases, leaving 4 bases between them. The DNA of the CDR3 is TGTGCCAGCAGCGTAGGGGGCTATGGCTACACCTTC. It specifies CASSVGGYGYTF.

The rearrangement links TRBV9 to TRBJ2-3, with D possibly matching TRBD2 (6 bases). The CDR3 contains 15 residues. Germline-derived CDR1 and CDR2 are SGDLS and YYNGEE. V was shortened by 0 bases and J by 4 bases, with 12 bases between the two germline ends. The CDR3 nucleotides are TGTGCCAGCAGCGTAGTCGGCGGGACTTCAGATACGCAGTATTTT. Its translation is CASSVVGGTSDTQYF.

Here the CDR3 reads CASSEAFTVYGYTF. The CDR3 coding sequence is TGTGCCAGCAGTGAAGCGTTCACAGTCTATGGCTACACCTTC. The chain has TRBV6-1 and TRBJ1-2; D unclear. This CDR3 has 14 residues. The V gene lost 0 bases and the J gene lost 4 bases, with 9 bases spanning the gap. CDR1 MNHNS and CDR2 SASEGT come from the germline V gene.

On this clone: The same CDR3 is also encoded by other DNA sequences in this sample. This CDR3 is CASSPRQGSYNEQFF. As DNA, the CDR3 is TGCGCCAGCAGCCCCCGACAGGGGTCCTACAATGAGCAGTTCTTC. The chain combines TRBV5-1 with TRBJ2-1; 8 bases agree with TRBD1. The CDR3 has 15 residues. Trimming at V came to 4 bases and at J to 1 base, leaving 4 bases not matched to a gene. Germline assignment: CDR1 SGHRS and CDR2 YFSETQ. The full variable domain, completed using reference TRBV5-1 and TRBJ2-1, is KAGVTQTPRYLIKTRGQQVTLSCSPISGHRSVSWYQQTPGQGLQFLFEYFSETQRNKGNFPGRFSGRQFSNSRSEMNVSTLELGDSALYLCASSPRQGSYNEQFFGPGTRLTVL.

This rearrangement joins TRBV7-2 to TRBJ2-3; no clear D. Deletions cut 3 bases from V and 1 base from J, with 17 bases between. The CDR3 spans 17 residues. The V gene's germline CDR1 is SGHTA and CDR2 FQGNSA. The CDR3 protein is CASSFVHSISGTDTQYF. CDR3 bases: TGTGCCAGCAGCTTTGTGCACTCGATCTCAGGCACAGATACGCAGTATTTT.

The V gene is TRBV15, the J gene TRBJ2-5, with 8 bases fitting TRBD1. The junction had 6 bases not matched to a gene; V was cut back by 1 base and J by 5 bases. This CDR3 is built from 15 residues. Germline CDR1 and CDR2: LNHNV and YYDKDF (reference sequence). CDR3 DNA: TGTGCCACCAGCAGAGCGAGGGGACAGGAGGAGACCCAGTACTTC. Translated, it gives CATSRARGQEETQYF.